What follows describes a single T cell receptor (beta chain). Relative to its sample, this clonotype is medium-sized (0.01 to 0.1%). Its antigen is currently not known. No quality values exist for individual bases; no much larger clone is one base distant. The data stem from a study of T cells generated in artificial thymic organoids (dated by TCRdb to the late 2010s). With respect to the entire study: The study compared TCR alpha and beta CDR3 repertoires of CD8 single positive T cells derived from in vitro artificial thymic organoids with the repertoires of thymic and peripheral blood naive CD8 T cells. The repertoire sequencing data shown were described as representative of three independent experiments.

Artificial thymic organoids were generated by aggregating human HSPCs with MS5 murine stromal cells transduced with human DLL1, and the organoids were cultured at an air-liquid interface. Organoids were seeded with FACS-purified CD34+CD3- hematopoietic stem and progenitor cells depleted of residual T cells. Serum-free RB27 medium, consisting of RPMI 1640 supplemented with B27, FLT3L, IL-7 and ascorbic acid, was used for organoid culture. Organoid and thymic CD3+TCRalphabeta+CD8 single positive T cells were FACS sorted before RNA extraction. For each sample, total RNA was purified from around 40,000 to 200,000 sorted cells using the RNeasy Micro kit, and RNA quality was assessed on an Agilent RNA 6000 Nano chip. The cysteine opens and the phenylalanine closes a CDR3 of 13 amino acids. This entry keeps only the CDR3 DNA: 39 bases, framed from base 1. The germline V gene encodes CDR1 DFQATT and CDR2 SNEGSKA (reference sequence).

TCRalpha and TCRbeta libraries were amplified separately by semi-nested PCR with Advantage 2 and reverse primers in the TRAC or TRBC constant regions. First-strand cDNA synthesis used between roughly 3.5 and 550 ng of total RNA. TCR cDNA libraries were generated by 5'-RACE using the SMARTer PCR cDNA Synthesis kit, with a poly-dT primer employed for first-strand synthesis. Semi-nested constant-region reverse primers carried 5-nucleotide sample-specific barcodes, and products were cleaned with the Zymo DNA Clean and Concentrator-5 kit. Up to ten barcoded samples were pooled, ligated to Illumina adaptors and sequenced on an Illumina MiSeq as 2 x 150 bp paired-end reads. On the authors' methods: After demultiplexing, reads were aligned with BLAT to a custom library containing all human TRAV, TRAJ, TRBV, TRBD and TRBJ combinations from IMGT. The best BLAT hits were picked using pslCDnaFilter (-maxAligns=1, -ignoreIntrons), and custom Perl scripts were used to calculate clonotype frequencies. TCRdb reran the public reads through fastp at Q25 and MiXCR, keeping productive beta chains. Rows are unified per CDR3 protein, each entry keeping the most common DNA and genes. The authors' filters were not applied to this entry. This sample holds several thousand distinct CDR3 sequences; more than 20% were observed only once. Jointly, the top ten make up approximately 3% of the sample.

The investigation overall reported the following: Organoid-derived T cells did not show skewed Valpha or Vbeta usage, which argues against unconventional lineages or clonal expansions being dominant. The TCR clonotype diversity of organoid-derived CD8 single positive T cells was physiological and comparable to that of naive CD8 T cells from thymus and blood.

The source is a human donor who gave cord blood stem cells for thymic organoid culture, a cardiac surgery patient who gave postnatal thymus, or a blood donor (not recorded which). Material: naive CD8+ T cells grown in artificial thymic organoids from cord blood stem and progenitor cells. The cell subset or site label of this sample denotes: CD3+TCRalphabeta+CD8SP T cells; for blood, CD45RO-CCR7+ naive CD8+ T cells. The chain is assembled from TRBV20-1 and TRBJ2-3; the D segment could be TRBD2, given 7 matching bases. The encoded CDR3 is CSASAGATDTQYF. At the DNA level, the sequence is TGCAGCGCCTCGGCGGGGGCCACAGATACGCAGTATTTT.